A selection of T cell receptor beta chains follows, all from one sample in a study of pediatric ulcerative colitis. TCRdb's copy holds only in-frame clones and misses some; the assay was immunoSEQ multiplex PCR. The data show tens of thousands of clones, over 65% seen once. Specimen: blood. The receptors were sampled from a boy aged 10-17 years with moderate ulcerative colitis. Both conserved end residues are part of each CDR3. D genes are given only for firm matches. The size field is filled for only some rows; it gives once, few, many or a size class.

DNA: TGTGCCAGCAGTTTCAATTACGAGCAGTACTTC; CDR3: CASSFNYEQYF; size: .; D: .; J: TRBJ2-7; V: TRBV28
DNA: TGTGCCAGCAGCTTTCGACAGTTGAACACTGAAGCTTTCTTT; CDR3: CASSFRQLNTEAFF; size: few; D: .; J: TRBJ1-1; V: TRBV7-2
DNA: TGTGCCAGCAGTTTAGGGACAGGGATGGTGGCAGATACGCAGTATTTT; CDR3: CASSLGTGMVADTQYF; size: .; D: TRBD1; J: TRBJ2-3; V: TRBV27
DNA: TGTGCCAGCAGTGATACCACCCCTGGCTATGGCTACACCTTC; CDR3: CASSDTTPGYGYTF; size: .; D: .; J: TRBJ1-2; V: TRBV25-1
DNA: TGTGCCAGCAGCCGCACAGGGAGGATGAACACTGAAGCTTTCTTT; CDR3: CASSRTGRMNTEAFF; size: .; D: .; J: TRBJ1-1; V: TRBV5-4
DNA: TGTGCCAGCTCACCCGGACAGGGGAACACTGAAGCTTTCTTT; CDR3: CASSPGQGNTEAFF; size: .; D: TRBD1; J: TRBJ1-1; V: TRBV18
DNA: TGTGCCAGCTCACCAAACTACGAGCAGTACTTC; CDR3: CASSPNYEQYF; size: .; D: .; J: TRBJ2-7; V: TRBV18
DNA: TGTGCCACCAGCAGGTCCGCGGGCAAAGGGAGGGGAAACACCATATATTTT; CDR3: CATSRSAGKGRGNTIYF; size: once; D: .; J: TRBJ1-3; V: TRBV15
DNA: TGCGCCAGCAGCCAAGATCCGGGGGGGGGCTACAATGAGCAGTTCTTC; CDR3: CASSQDPGGGYNEQFF; size: .; D: TRBD2; J: TRBJ2-1; V: TRBV4-3
DNA: TGTGCCAGCAGCTTCGGAGCGGGAGGGCCAGATACGCAGTATTTT; CDR3: CASSFGAGGPDTQYF; size: .; D: TRBD2; J: TRBJ2-3; V: TRBV14
DNA: TGTGCCAGCAGCTTAGCCGCAAAATTGTTTTTT; CDR3: CASSLAAKLFF; size: once; D: .; J: TRBJ1-4; V: TRBV11-2
DNA: TGCGCCAGCAGCTTGGAAGAAGAGACCCAGTACTTC; CDR3: CASSLEEETQYF; size: .; D: .; J: TRBJ2-5; V: TRBV5-1
DNA: TGCAGCGTTGAAGCGGCTAGCTCCTACGAGCAGTACTTC; CDR3: CSVEAASSYEQYF; size: .; D: .; J: TRBJ2-7; V: TRBV29-1
DNA: TGTGCCAGCAGCCAAGGGGGGGCCCATGAGCAGTTCTTC; CDR3: CASSQGGAHEQFF; size: .; D: .; J: TRBJ2-1; V: TRBV14
DNA: TGTGCCAGCACCGAGACCTCATCAACTAATGAAAAACTGTTTTTT; CDR3: CASTETSSTNEKLFF; size: .; D: .; J: TRBJ1-4; V: TRBV6-6
DNA: TGCGCCAGCAGCTTGGAACAGCGGGACAGGGAGTTCTTC; CDR3: CASSLEQRDREFF; size: .; D: TRBD1; J: TRBJ2-1; V: TRBV5-1
DNA: TGTGCCAGCAGCGAGCGGACAGGGGGGAACACTGAAGCTTTCTTT; CDR3: CASSERTGGNTEAFF; size: .; D: TRBD1; J: TRBJ1-1; V: TRBV9
DNA: TGTGCCAGCAACAGGGGGACTGAAGCTTTCTTT; CDR3: CASNRGTEAFF; size: .; D: TRBD1; J: TRBJ1-1; V: TRBV6-5
DNA: TGTGCCAGCAGCCAAATATACCACAATGAGCAGTTCTTC; CDR3: CASSQIYHNEQFF; size: .; D: .; J: TRBJ2-1; V: TRBV11-3
DNA: TGTGCCAGTAGCCCGATTAGCGGGGGGCAGGGTGAGCAGTTCTTC; CDR3: CASSPISGGQGEQFF; size: .; D: TRBD2; J: TRBJ2-1; V: TRBV19
DNA: TGCGCCAGCAGCTTCTCGAATTGGGAGTACACTGAAGCTTTCTTT; CDR3: CASSFSNWEYTEAFF; size: .; D: .; J: TRBJ1-1; V: TRBV5-1
DNA: TGTGCCAGCAGTCCGTGGGACAGGATCATCGTTTACGAGCAGTACTTC; CDR3: CASSPWDRIIVYEQYF; size: .; D: TRBD1; J: TRBJ2-7; V: TRBV27
DNA: TGTGCCAGCAGCCAGCCTCAGGGGGCTGGTGGCTACACCTTC; CDR3: CASSQPQGAGGYTF; size: .; D: TRBD1; J: TRBJ1-2; V: TRBV4-2
DNA: TGTGCCAGCTCACCGGGGACAGGGTGGGTCTACGAGCAGTACTTC; CDR3: CASSPGTGWVYEQYF; size: .; D: TRBD1; J: TRBJ2-7; V: TRBV18
DNA: TGTGCCAGCAGCTTAGCGGGAGGAAACACCGGGGAGCTGTTTTTT; CDR3: CASSLAGGNTGELFF; size: .; D: .; J: TRBJ2-2; V: TRBV7-9
DNA: TGTGCCAGTAAAGTAGGGGGGATGGATCAGCCCCAGCATTTT; CDR3: CASKVGGMDQPQHF; size: .; D: .; J: TRBJ1-5; V: TRBV19
DNA: TGTGCCAGCAGTGAAGCGGGTGTATGGGGCTACGAGCAGTACTTC; CDR3: CASSEAGVWGYEQYF; size: few; D: .; J: TRBJ2-7; V: TRBV2
DNA: TGTGCCAGCAGCTTAGAGGGACGGGGGTACAATGAGCAGTTCTTC; CDR3: CASSLEGRGYNEQFF; size: .; D: .; J: TRBJ2-1; V: TRBV7-7
DNA: TGTGCCAGCAGTGAACTCCCGGGACAGGGGAATTATGGCTACACCTTC; CDR3: CASSELPGQGNYGYTF; size: few; D: TRBD1; J: TRBJ1-2; V: TRBV25-1
DNA: TGTGCCAGCAGTTTACGGGAGGGGTCCTACAATGAGCAGTTCTTC; CDR3: CASSLREGSYNEQFF; size: few; D: TRBD2; J: TRBJ2-1; V: TRBV27
DNA: TGCGCCAGCAGTCACCCCCCGGGGCAGGGGAACGCACAGACCCAGTACTTC; CDR3: CASSHPPGQGNAQTQYF; size: .; D: .; J: TRBJ2-5; V: TRBV23-1
DNA: TGTGCCAGCAGCTTAGCGCAGGGGAACACTGAAGCTTTCTTT; CDR3: CASSLAQGNTEAFF; size: few; D: .; J: TRBJ1-1; V: TRBV7-8
DNA: TGTGCTAGTGGTCCGAAAACCGGGACAGGGGGTGGATCTGACCCCCATTCTGGAGGATTAGGGCAGTACTTC; CDR3: CASGPKTGTGGGSDPHSGGLGQYF; size: once; D: TRBD1; J: TRBJ2-7; V: TRBV12-5
DNA: TGTGCCAGTACTCCGGACACTAGAAACACCATATATTTT; CDR3: CASTPDTRNTIYF; size: .; D: .; J: TRBJ1-3; V: TRBV19
DNA: TGTGCCAGCAGCGTAGAACCTAGCGGGGGTCAAGAGACCCAGTACTTC; CDR3: CASSVEPSGGQETQYF; size: once; D: TRBD2; J: TRBJ2-5; V: TRBV9
DNA: TGTGCCAGCAGGGAAGAACAGGGCTGGGGGAATCAGCCCCAGCATTTT; CDR3: CASREEQGWGNQPQHF; size: .; D: .; J: TRBJ1-5; V: TRBV2
DNA: TGTGCCAGCAGTGAAGGGGGGACTAGCGGGAGAGGAGGGCGCAATGAGCAGTTCTTC; CDR3: CASSEGGTSGRGGRNEQFF; size: .; D: TRBD2; J: TRBJ2-1; V: TRBV6-1